This passage covers 30 T cell receptor beta chains from one sample sequenced in a study of T cells expressing NK-cell markers. TCRdb reprocessed the 5' RACE reads and stores each CDR3 protein as one record, lacking DNA. The sample's table shows roughly 8,100 distinct CDR3 sequences. The sample was blood T cells: a sorted CD56 or NKG2C T cell subset, CD4+ or CD8+ T cells, or bulk PBMC T cells (not recorded which). The receptor source for this set is a man younger than 30 in good health.

The genes are TRBV18 and TRBJ1-3; checking the TCRdb D call of TRBD1 is not possible without DNA. The CDR3 consists of 17 residues. Germline V gene lookup returns CDR1 KGHSH and CDR2 LQKENI. The CDR3 reads CASSPQLGGIIGNTIYF.

The chain carries TRBV13 and TRBJ2-2; TCRdb returns TRBD1, unconfirmable since there is no DNA. CDR3 length: 14 amino acids. The germline gives CDR1 PRHDT, CDR2 FYEKMQ (reference sequence). The CDR3 spells CASSLGGGARELFF.

This clonotype is called medium-sized based on its frequency. This chain connects TRBV28 to TRBJ1-5; the TCRdb call, TRBD1, lacks DNA for checking. Germline CDR1 MDHEN, CDR2 SYDVKM. CDR3 size: 15 residues. CDR3 residues: CASGPLTGGNQPQHF.

The chain couples TRBV2 to TRBJ2-3; checking the TCRdb D call of TRBD1 is not possible without DNA. The CDR3 sequence is 14 residues long. Germline CDR1 is SNHLY and CDR2 is FYNNEI. The CDR3 sequence: CASIGGIGTDTQYF.

This clonotype registers medium-sized by frequency. V usage is TRBV12-3 or TRBV12-4 and J usage is TRBJ2-7. The CDR3 loop spans 14 amino acids. The CDR3 sequence: CASSPAGGSYEQYF.

This clonotype is deemed medium-sized by its frequency. The chain joins TRBV6-5 to TRBJ1-1; TCRdb reports TRBD1, a call that lacks DNA to check it against. The CDR3 totals 15 residues. CDR1 MNHEY and CDR2 SVGAGI come from the germline V gene. The CDR3 here is CASSYSGQGGTEAFF.

This chain connects TRBV2 to TRBJ2-2. This CDR3 comprises 13 residues. Germline CDR1 reads SNHLY; CDR2 reads FYNNEI. CDR3 region: CASSEASAGELFF.

Frequency places this clonotype as medium-sized. The chain couples TRBV15 to TRBJ2-5; TCRdb gives TRBD1 as the D gene, but with no DNA this cannot be confirmed. This CDR3 comprises 15 residues. In germline, CDR1 is LNHNV, CDR2 YYDKDF (reference sequence). CDR3 in amino acids: CATSRGGQKGETQYF.

The V gene is TRBV18, the J gene TRBJ2-2; the TCRdb D gene call, TRBD2, has no DNA to confirm it. This CDR3 region has 20 residues. Germline CDR1 KGHSH, CDR2 LQKENI. CDR3 amino acids: CASSPIGLAGVTTNTGELFF.

The chain combines TRBV19 with TRBJ2-7; lacking DNA, the TRBD1 call made by TCRdb goes unchecked. Germline V lookup: CDR1 LNHDA, CDR2 SQIVND (reference sequence). The CDR3 has 15 amino acids. The CDR3 sequence: CASSTTGTLTYEQYF.

This chain links TRBV9 with TRBJ2-1; TCRdb lists TRBD2, though no DNA is available to test this call. Looked up from germline, CDR1 is SGDLS and CDR2 is YYNGEE. The CDR3 has 15 amino acids. This CDR3 reads CASSVGLAGGHEQFF.

The chain has TRBV6-1 and TRBJ2-6. CDR1 MNHNS and CDR2 SASEGT come from the germline V gene. The CDR3 runs to 16 residues. CDR3 amino acids: CASRLPSGSGANVLTF.

By frequency, this clonotype is medium-sized (0.01 to 0.1%). The J gene is TRBJ2-1, the V gene TRBV7-9. Per germline, CDR1 SEHNR and CDR2 FQNEAQ (reference sequence). The CDR3 covers 15 residues. This CDR3 reads CASSLGLSEIDEQFF.

The gene calls are TRBV5-1 and TRBJ2-7; the TCRdb D gene call, TRBD1, has no DNA to confirm it. The CDR3 is made up of 15 amino acids. Germline V gene data show CDR1 as SGHRS and CDR2 as YFSETQ. This CDR3 reads CASTPRGGSNDEQYF.

This clonotype ranks as medium-sized in terms of frequency. CDR3 protein: CASSYRDGYEQYF. The chain is built from TRBV6-5 and TRBJ2-7; the TCRdb call, TRBD1, lacks DNA for checking. The CDR3 contains 13 residues. CDR1 and CDR2 (germline): MNHEY, SVGAGI.

This clonotype shows up as medium-sized (0.01 to 0.1%) by frequency. This chain connects TRBV7-2 to TRBJ2-1; TCRdb reports TRBD1, a call that lacks DNA to check it against. The CDR3 extends over 15 amino acids. Germline values: CDR1 SGHTA, CDR2 FQGNSA. The CDR3 reads CASSLDWGAGNEQFF.

By frequency, this clonotype registers medium-sized (0.01 to 0.1%). The rearrangement uses TRBV5-1 and TRBJ1-1; TCRdb outputs TRBD1, but without DNA this stays unchecked. Germline V gene lookup returns CDR1 SGHRS and CDR2 YFSETQ. This CDR3 contains 13 residues. The CDR3: CASSLARGSEAFF.

This chain uses TRBV2 with TRBJ2-5; TCRdb's D call of TRBD1 is untestable without DNA. This CDR3 contains 15 residues. The V gene's germline CDR1 is SNHLY and CDR2 FYNNEI. Here the CDR3 reads CASRVGTGVMKTQYF.

Considering frequency, this clonotype is medium-sized. The chain uses TRBV6-2 or TRBV6-3 and TRBJ1-5; there is no DNA to check the TCRdb D call of TRBD1. This CDR3 is built from 16 residues. In germline, CDR1 is MNHEY, CDR2 SVGEGT. This CDR3 reads CASSYRTGESNQPQHF.

J is TRBJ2-3 and V is TRBV19; TCRdb's D gene call, TRBD2, goes unchecked for lack of DNA. Germline V CDR1 and CDR2: LNHDA, SQIVND (reference sequence). This CDR3 has 16 amino acids. The CDR3 spells CASNPPGTSGTDTQYF.

The J gene is TRBJ2-3, the V gene TRBV27; TCRdb gives TRBD2 as the D gene, but with no DNA this cannot be confirmed. Germline-derived CDR1 and CDR2 are MNHEY and SMNVEV (reference sequence). The CDR3 is 18 residues long. CDR3 sequence reads: CASSLGIAGDASTDTQYF.

The chain links TRBV6-2 or TRBV6-3 to TRBJ2-7; TCRdb selects TRBD1, and the lack of DNA leaves this call unchecked. This CDR3 is 17 amino acids long. The germline gives CDR1 MNHEY, CDR2 SVGEGT. Here the CDR3 reads CASRQSRLGEPFYEQYF.

The chain joins TRBV12-3 or TRBV12-4 to TRBJ2-2; TCRdb returns TRBD1, unconfirmable since there is no DNA. The CDR3 covers 18 residues. This CDR3 is CASSLPPGRSTVTGELFF.

This clonotype counts as medium-sized by frequency. The V gene is TRBV5-1, the J gene TRBJ2-1; there is no DNA to check the TCRdb D call of TRBD1. Looked up from germline, CDR1 is SGHRS and CDR2 is YFSETQ. CDR3 length equals 13 residues. CDR3 amino acids: CASGPSRGVEQFF.

This chain connects TRBV15 to TRBJ2-2. This CDR3 has 14 amino acids. Germline assignment: CDR1 LNHNV and CDR2 YYDKDF (reference sequence). CDR3 sequence: CATSIVEATGELFF.

V usage is TRBV12-3 or TRBV12-4 and J usage is TRBJ2-5; absent DNA, TCRdb's TRBD1 call cannot be checked. This CDR3 is built from 13 residues. CDR3 protein: CASSLGPLETQYF.

This clonotype is medium-sized by frequency. The genes are TRBV9 and TRBJ1-5. Looked up from germline, CDR1 is SGDLS and CDR2 is YYNGEE. The CDR3 consists of 13 residues. CDR3 loop: CASSVASNQPQHF. Variable domain in full (rest from reference TRBV9 and TRBJ1-5): DSGVTQTPKHLITATGQRVTLRCSPRSGDLSVYWYQQSLDQGLQFLIQYYNGEERAKGNILERFSAQQFPDLHSELNLSSLELGDSALYFCASSVASNQPQHFGDGTRLSIL.

V gene TRBV30 combines with J gene TRBJ1-2. The CDR3 loop spans 13 amino acids. Germline V lookup: CDR1 GTSNPN, CDR2 SVGIG (reference sequence). The CDR3 reads CAWSVRENYGYTF.

CDR3 sequence: CSAMNRGIGNTIYF. V is TRBV20-1 and J is TRBJ1-3; TCRdb proposes TRBD1, but this gene call is untestable without DNA. CDR1 and CDR2 from the germline V gene are DFQATT and SNEGSKA (reference sequence). The CDR3 has 14 residues.

By frequency, this clonotype registers medium-sized. This chain connects TRBV7-2 to TRBJ2-1; TCRdb selects TRBD2, and the lack of DNA leaves this call unchecked. The CDR3 is 13 amino acids. Germline V CDR1 and CDR2: SGHTA, FQGNSA. Here the CDR3 reads CASSWPRYNEQFF.